This TCR beta chain derives from a study of T cell clonality in common variable immunodeficiency. Study outcomes and limitations: Fewer deletions and N-nucleotide insertions were reportedly seen in common variable immunodeficiency TCR beta sequences.

Only in-frame clones appear in the TCRdb table, and some are missing; sequencing was by immunoSEQ multiplex PCR. This sample has more than 35,000 clones, each found more than once. This clone has a count of ten or more. The antigen is not known. The CDR3 end lies 3 residues beyond the end of the read and is filled in from the germline J gene. Germline-derived CDR1 and CDR2 are SEHNR and FQNEAQ (reference sequence). The CDR3 loop spans 12 amino acids. V was clipped by 5 bases and J by 8 bases, with 9 bases between them. The sequence derives from a person aged 18-70 years in good health. Material for sequencing was peripheral blood mononuclear cells. This chain joins TRBV7-9 and TRBJ1-4; D is ambiguous. Here the CDR3 reads CASSTSEEKLFF. The part of the CDR3 DNA that was read is TGTGCCAGCAGCACCTCAGAGGAAAAA.